This is a list of T cell receptor beta chains from one sample in a study of shared clonotypes between healthy human individuals. Sequencing was performed with immunoSEQ multiplex PCR; in TCRdb, only in-frame clones are kept and a portion is missing. The table shows under 850,000 clones, with over 60% occurring only once. The sequenced sample was memory CD4+ T cells sorted from blood. The receptors were gathered from a woman between 25 and 40 years old in good health. Each CDR3 is given with its conserved first and last residue. D genes are given only for firm matches. Size tells how often a clone was seen (once, few, many) or the class of an expanded clone, and some rows leave it out.

CDR3 DNA	CDR3 protein	V gene	clone size	D gene	J gene
TGTGCCAGCTCACCAAGGACGGAGTCAAATACGCAGTATTTT	CASSPRTESNTQYF	TRBV18	.	.	TRBJ2-3
TGTGCCAGCAGCTGGGACGCCACAGATACGCAGTATTTT	CASSWDATDTQYF	TRBV5-6	few	.	TRBJ2-3
TGTGCCAGCAGTTGGTGGGCCAATCAGCCCCAGCATTTT	CASSWWANQPQHF	TRBV28	.	.	TRBJ1-5
TGTGCCAGCGGGGCGGGACTAGCGGTAGGGACCCAGTACTTC	CASGAGLAVGTQYF	TRBV2	.	TRBD2	TRBJ2-5
TGTGCCAGCAGGGCAGGGGGGAAGAACACCGGGGAGCTGTTTTTT	CASRAGGKNTGELFF	TRBV5-4	.	.	TRBJ2-2
TGTGCCAGCAGCCCCCCGGGACAGCAGAGGGTCAACTATGGCTACACCTTC	CASSPPGQQRVNYGYTF	TRBV5-6	.	TRBD1	TRBJ1-2
TGTGCCAGCAATAGCGGTAAACAAAGCTCCTACGAGCAGTACTTC	CASNSGKQSSYEQYF	TRBV28	.	.	TRBJ2-7
TGTGCCAGTACCTCGCGAACAGGGTTCTCTGGAAACACCATATATTTT	CASTSRTGFSGNTIYF	TRBV19	.	.	TRBJ1-3
TGTGCCAGCAGACCCGCCGGGCTGGAACGCGAGCAGTACTTC	CASRPAGLEREQYF	TRBV28	.	.	TRBJ2-7
TGTGCCAGCAGTACAGACAGCACCGGGGAGCTGTTTTTT	CASSTDSTGELFF	TRBV6-6	.	.	TRBJ2-2
TGTGCCAGCAGTTTTGAGACAGGGATTTATGAAAAACTGTTTTTT	CASSFETGIYEKLFF	TRBV28	.	TRBD1	TRBJ1-4
TGTGCCAGCAGCGAAGGTTACAGGGGGTCCGAGCAGTACTTC	CASSEGYRGSEQYF	TRBV7-2	.	TRBD1	TRBJ2-7
TGTGCCAGCAGCCATAATGTACTAGCGGACAATGAGCAGTTCTTC	CASSHNVLADNEQFF	TRBV7-2	.	TRBD2	TRBJ2-1
TGTGCCAGCAGCTTAGTCCTCAGGGGGAATGAGCAGTTCTTC	CASSLVLRGNEQFF	TRBV7-8	.	TRBD1	TRBJ2-1
TGTGCCAGCAGCTACCTAATAACAGGGGGCACTGAAGCTTTCTTT	CASSYLITGGTEAFF	TRBV11-2	.	TRBD1	TRBJ1-1
TGTGCCAGCAGCTCGACAGGCCCTACCCGCGTGGTAGCTTTCTTT	CASSSTGPTRVVAFF	TRBV7-2	.	.	TRBJ1-1
TGTGCCAGCAGCACGAGTGTTGGCTTCTATGGCTACACCTTC	CASSTSVGFYGYTF	TRBV5-5	.	.	TRBJ1-2
TGTGCCAGCAGCGCCCAAGGGACAGGGAAGGAGAGAGGCTACACCTTC	CASSAQGTGKERGYTF	TRBV7-2	.	TRBD1	TRBJ1-2
TGTGCCAGCAGTGAGTTGAGTGGGTGGGTAGCGGGAGTGTCGTACAATGAGCAGTTCTTC	CASSELSGWVAGVSYNEQFF	TRBV2	.	TRBD2	TRBJ2-1
TGTGCCAGCAGCTTGCGACGGGACACTACCTACGAGCAGTACTTC	CASSLRRDTTYEQYF	TRBV7-8	.	.	TRBJ2-7
TGTGCCAGCAGTTATTTGGCGGGTAGTTCCTACAATGAGCAGTTCTTC	CASSYLAGSSYNEQFF	TRBV28	.	.	TRBJ2-1
TGTGCCAGTAGTTCCCAGGACAGGGGGAGGCACAATGAGCAGTTCTTC	CASSSQDRGRHNEQFF	TRBV19	few	TRBD1	TRBJ2-1
TGTGCCAGTAGTATAGGACAGACCTATAGCAATCAGCCCCAGCATTTT	CASSIGQTYSNQPQHF	TRBV19	.	.	TRBJ1-5
TGTGCCACCAGGAAACAGGGGGGATATGAAAAACTGTTTTTT	CATRKQGGYEKLFF	TRBV15	.	TRBD1	TRBJ1-4
TGCGCCAGCAGCGACCGGACAGGGCCCCTCTACGAGCAGTACTTC	CASSDRTGPLYEQYF	TRBV5-1	.	TRBD1	TRBJ2-7
TGTGCCAGCTCAAGCCAGGCGACCTTGAATGAAAAACTGTTTTTT	CASSSQATLNEKLFF	TRBV18	.	.	TRBJ1-4
TGTGCCAGCTCATCCCCACAGGGGTTGCTGGAGACCCAGTACTTC	CASSSPQGLLETQYF	TRBV18	few	TRBD1	TRBJ2-5
TGCGCCAGCAGCTTGGTCACGGGTCACAATGAGCAGTTCTTC	CASSLVTGHNEQFF	TRBV5-1	.	.	TRBJ2-1
TGCGCCAGCAGCTTGGGAAGCGGGAGCGAAGGTGAGCAGTTCTTC	CASSLGSGSEGEQFF	TRBV5-1	.	TRBD2	TRBJ2-1
TGTGCCTGGGCCACCGACTTCTCTGGGGCCAACGTCCTGACTTTC	CAWATDFSGANVLTF	TRBV30	.	.	TRBJ2-6
TGTGCCAGTAGTTCGACCGGACTAGCTCTTGGCACAGATACGCAGTATTTT	CASSSTGLALGTDTQYF	TRBV19	.	TRBD2	TRBJ2-3
TGTGCCAGCAGGGCCTTGGGACTAGCGGAGTGGGGTGAGCAGTTCTTC	CASRALGLAEWGEQFF	TRBV28	.	TRBD2	TRBJ2-1
TGTGCCAGCAGTCGGGACCAGTTTCGGGCCCAGCATTTT	CASSRDQFRAQHF	TRBV28	.	.	TRBJ1-5
TGCGCCAGCAGCCAGGACTTGGCCAAAAACATTCAGTACTTC	CASSQDLAKNIQYF	TRBV4-1	few	.	TRBJ2-4
TGTGCCTGGACACAGGGGCACTATGGCTACACCTTC	CAWTQGHYGYTF	TRBV30	.	TRBD1	TRBJ1-2
TGTGCCAGTAGTAGAGGCTCTGCACGAAACCCTGGGGCCAACGTCCTGACTTTC	CASSRGSARNPGANVLTF	TRBV19	.	.	TRBJ2-6
TGTGCCAGCAGCTTAACGTCAGGGTCTGGAAACACCATATATTTT	CASSLTSGSGNTIYF	TRBV11-2	.	.	TRBJ1-3
TGCGCCAGTAACAGGGGGCCGACTAATGAAAAACTGTTTTTT	CASNRGPTNEKLFF	TRBV5-1	.	TRBD1	TRBJ1-4
TGTGCCAGCAGCTCACAGGGCCGAGATGTTTATGGCTACACCTTC	CASSSQGRDVYGYTF	TRBV7-2	.	.	TRBJ1-2
TGTGCCAGCAGCGCGCAGGGTTGGAGGAATACGCAGTATTTT	CASSAQGWRNTQYF	TRBV9	.	.	TRBJ2-3
TGTGCCAGCAGCGATGGGACGGACCCGAACGCTTTCACCTTC	CASSDGTDPNAFTF	TRBV9	.	.	TRBJ1-2
TGTGCCAGCAGGAGTCGACAGGACCAGCCCCAGCATTTT	CASRSRQDQPQHF	TRBV5-5	.	.	TRBJ1-5
TGTGCCAGCAGGCCTAGGACAGGGCATCAGCCCCAGCATTTT	CASRPRTGHQPQHF	TRBV6-1	.	TRBD1	TRBJ1-5
TGTGCCAGCAGCCGCTACAGTGCAACTAATGAAAAACTGTTTTTT	CASSRYSATNEKLFF	TRBV28	.	.	TRBJ1-4
TGTGCCAGCAGCCAGAGAACGGGGACCCTCCACTTT	CASSQRTGTLHF	TRBV14	.	.	TRBJ1-6